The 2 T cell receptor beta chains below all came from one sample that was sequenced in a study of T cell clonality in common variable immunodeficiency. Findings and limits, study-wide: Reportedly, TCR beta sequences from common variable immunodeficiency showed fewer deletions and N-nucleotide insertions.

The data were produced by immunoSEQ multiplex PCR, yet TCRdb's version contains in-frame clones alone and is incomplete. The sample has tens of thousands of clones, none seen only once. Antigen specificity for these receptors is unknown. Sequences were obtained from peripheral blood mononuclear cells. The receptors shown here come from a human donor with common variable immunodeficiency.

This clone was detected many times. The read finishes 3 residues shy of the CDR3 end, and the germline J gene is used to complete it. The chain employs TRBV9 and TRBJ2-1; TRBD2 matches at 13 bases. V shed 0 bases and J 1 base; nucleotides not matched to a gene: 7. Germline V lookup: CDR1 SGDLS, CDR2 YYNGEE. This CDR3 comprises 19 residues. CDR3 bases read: TGTGCCAGCAGCGTAGGCATGGGACTAGCGGGATTTTCCTACAATGAG. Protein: CASSVGMGLAGFSYNE. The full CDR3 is CASSVGMGLAGFSYNEQFF. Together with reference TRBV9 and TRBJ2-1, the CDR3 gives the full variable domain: DSGVTQTPKHLITATGQRVTLRCSPRSGDLSVYWYQQSLDQGLQFLIQYYNGEERAKGNILERFSAQQFPDLHSELNLSSLELGDSALYFCASSVGMGLAGFSYNEQFFGPGTRLTVL.

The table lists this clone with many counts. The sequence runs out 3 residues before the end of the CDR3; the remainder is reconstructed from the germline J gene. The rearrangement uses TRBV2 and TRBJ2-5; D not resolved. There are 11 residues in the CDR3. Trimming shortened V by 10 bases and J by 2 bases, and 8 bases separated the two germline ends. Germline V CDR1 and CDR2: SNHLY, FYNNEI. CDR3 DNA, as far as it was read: TGTGCCATAACAGTGCAAGAGACC. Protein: CAITVQET. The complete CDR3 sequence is CAITVQETQYF.